These T cell receptor beta chains were read from a single sample in a study of Graves' ophthalmopathy and Graves' hyperthyroidism. TCRdb passed the multiplex PCR reads through MiXCR, listing each CDR3 protein once. The sample holds 200,000 to 300,000 distinct CDR3 sequences, around 42% seen once. Sequencing was carried out using peripheral blood. The receptors here all came from an adult man with Graves' ophthalmopathy. Both conserved end residues are part of each CDR3. A D gene is named only where the DNA matches it firmly. Clone size, where shown, is once, few, many, or a class for clones that have expanded.

j_gene: TRBJ2-7
v_gene: TRBV20-1
d_gene: .
abundance: .
CDR3nt: TGCAGTGCTAGAGACACCGGTTCGGACTGGTACGAGCAGTACTTC
CDR3aa: CSARDTGSDWYEQYF

j_gene: TRBJ2-5
v_gene: TRBV12-3/TRBV12-4
d_gene: TRBD1
abundance: few
CDR3nt: TGTGCCAGCAGTTCCGGACAGGGCGGGATGGAGACCCAGTACTTC
CDR3aa: CASSSGQGGMETQYF

j_gene: TRBJ1-2
v_gene: TRBV29-1
d_gene: .
abundance: few
CDR3nt: TGCAGCGTGTCCCGCCGGGGGGCGCCTGGGGGCTACACCTTC
CDR3aa: CSVSRRGAPGGYTF

j_gene: TRBJ1-5
v_gene: TRBV2
d_gene: .
abundance: .
CDR3nt: TGTGCCAGCAGTGAAGCGACTCTTAGCAATCAGCCCCAGCATTTT
CDR3aa: CASSEATLSNQPQHF

j_gene: TRBJ2-2
v_gene: TRBV14
d_gene: .
abundance: .
CDR3nt: TGTGCCAGCAGCCAAGAACGAACGCTAGCGTCGAACACCGGGGAGCTGTTTTTT
CDR3aa: CASSQERTLASNTGELFF

j_gene: TRBJ1-5
v_gene: TRBV10-3
d_gene: .
abundance: once
CDR3nt: TGTGCCAGCAGTCCCCTCCCCATGGGGCCGAGCAATCAGCCCCAGCATTTT
CDR3aa: CASSPLPMGPSNQPQHF

j_gene: TRBJ2-5
v_gene: TRBV10-2
d_gene: .
abundance: .
CDR3nt: TGTGCCAGCAGTTACTCGCGGGGGCTACAAGAGACCCAGTACTTC
CDR3aa: CASSYSRGLQETQYF

j_gene: TRBJ1-5
v_gene: TRBV29-1
d_gene: .
abundance: few
CDR3nt: TGCAGCGCGTCACTCCCGATCCAGGGGCAGCCCCAGCATTTT
CDR3aa: CSASLPIQGQPQHF

j_gene: TRBJ2-7
v_gene: TRBV7-9
d_gene: .
abundance: .
CDR3nt: TGTGCCAGCAGCTCGGAGGGATCCTACGAGCAGTACTTC
CDR3aa: CASSSEGSYEQYF

j_gene: TRBJ1-1
v_gene: TRBV9
d_gene: .
abundance: .
CDR3nt: TGTGCCAGCAGCCAAGATCCCACAGCAGGGAAAGCTTTCTTT
CDR3aa: CASSQDPTAGKAFF

j_gene: TRBJ1-5
v_gene: TRBV15
d_gene: TRBD1
abundance: .
CDR3nt: TGTGCCACCAGCAGCTTCGGACAGGGGGACAATCAGCCCCAGCATTTT
CDR3aa: CATSSFGQGDNQPQHF

j_gene: TRBJ1-5
v_gene: TRBV29-1
d_gene: .
abundance: .
CDR3nt: TGCAGCGTAGGACCCCAGCATTTT
CDR3aa: CSVGPQHF

j_gene: TRBJ1-3
v_gene: TRBV2
d_gene: .
abundance: once
CDR3nt: TGTGCCACCCGTCGTGGGGCCGGAAACACCATATATTTT
CDR3aa: CATRRGAGNTIYF

j_gene: TRBJ2-7
v_gene: TRBV29-1
d_gene: TRBD1
abundance: many
CDR3nt: TGCAGCGTCCGGCGGGACAGGGGGCCCATCGAGCAGTACTTC
CDR3aa: CSVRRDRGPIEQYF

j_gene: TRBJ1-2
v_gene: TRBV15
d_gene: .
abundance: many
CDR3nt: TGTGCCACCAGCACGGACAGTATCTATGGCTACACCTTC
CDR3aa: CATSTDSIYGYTF

j_gene: TRBJ1-2
v_gene: TRBV19
d_gene: .
abundance: .
CDR3nt: TGTGCCAGTAGTATAGACGCACCCGGAGGGGGAGTCGGTGGCTACACCTTC
CDR3aa: CASSIDAPGGGVGGYTF

j_gene: TRBJ1-1
v_gene: TRBV12-3/TRBV12-4
d_gene: .
abundance: .
CDR3nt: TGTGCCAGCAGTTCCTTAGGACAGCCATCCCTGGGGAACACTGAAGCTTTCTTT
CDR3aa: CASSSLGQPSLGNTEAFF

j_gene: TRBJ1-5
v_gene: TRBV7-2
d_gene: TRBD1
abundance: .
CDR3nt: TGTGCCAGCAGCTTGAGGGGGCGGGGATCAAATCAGCCCCAGCATTTT
CDR3aa: CASSLRGRGSNQPQHF

j_gene: TRBJ2-7
v_gene: TRBV29-1
d_gene: TRBD1
abundance: .
CDR3nt: TGCAGCGTACCAACCGGGACAGGAGACTCCTACGAGCAGTACTTC
CDR3aa: CSVPTGTGDSYEQYF

j_gene: TRBJ2-3
v_gene: TRBV20-1
d_gene: .
abundance: .
CDR3nt: TGCAGTGCTAGAGGCCGGGACCTGTCGCAGTATTTT
CDR3aa: CSARGRDLSQYF

j_gene: TRBJ1-1
v_gene: TRBV5-5
d_gene: TRBD1
abundance: .
CDR3nt: TGTGCCAGCAGCCCACAGGGGGCAAAAGCTTTCTTT
CDR3aa: CASSPQGAKAFF

j_gene: TRBJ2-7
v_gene: TRBV10-3
d_gene: .
abundance: few
CDR3nt: TGTGCCATTGAAAACTTGACCACTCCGGGGGACGAGCAGTACTTC
CDR3aa: CAIENLTTPGDEQYF